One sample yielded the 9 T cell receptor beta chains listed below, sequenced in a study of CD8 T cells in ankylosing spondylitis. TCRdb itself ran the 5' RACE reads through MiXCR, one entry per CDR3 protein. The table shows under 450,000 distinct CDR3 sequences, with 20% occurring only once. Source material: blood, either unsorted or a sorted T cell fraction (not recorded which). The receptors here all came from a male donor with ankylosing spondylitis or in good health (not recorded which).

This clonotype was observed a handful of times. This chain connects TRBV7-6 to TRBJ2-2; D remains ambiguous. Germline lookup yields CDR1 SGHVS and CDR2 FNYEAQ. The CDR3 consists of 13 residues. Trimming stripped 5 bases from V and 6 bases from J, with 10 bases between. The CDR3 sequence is CASSPRLSGELFF. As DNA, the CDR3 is TGTGCCAGCAGCCCCAGGCTCTCCGGGGAGCTGTTTTTT.

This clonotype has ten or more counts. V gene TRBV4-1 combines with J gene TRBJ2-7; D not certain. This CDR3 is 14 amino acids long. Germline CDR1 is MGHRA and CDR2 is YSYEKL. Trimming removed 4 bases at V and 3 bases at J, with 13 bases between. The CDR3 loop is CASSRHESGYEQYF. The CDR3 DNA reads TGCGCCAGCAGCCGGCATGAGAGTGGCTACGAGCAGTACTTC.

Written as DNA, the CDR3 is TGTGCCAGCAGTTTGATAGAGGGTCGGGATGAGCAGTTCTTC. Its protein product is CASSLIEGRDEQFF. The rearrangement links TRBV12-3 or TRBV12-4 to TRBJ2-1; D possibly corresponds to TRBD2 (5 bases). The CDR3 totals 14 residues. Trimming took off 3 bases at V and 8 bases at J, with 14 bases between the two ends.

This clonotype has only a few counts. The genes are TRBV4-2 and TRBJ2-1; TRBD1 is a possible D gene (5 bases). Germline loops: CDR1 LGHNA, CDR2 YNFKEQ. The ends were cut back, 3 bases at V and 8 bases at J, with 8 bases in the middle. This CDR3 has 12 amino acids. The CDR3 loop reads CASSQEQDEQFF. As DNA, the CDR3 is TGTGCCAGCAGCCAGGAACAGGATGAGCAGTTCTTC.

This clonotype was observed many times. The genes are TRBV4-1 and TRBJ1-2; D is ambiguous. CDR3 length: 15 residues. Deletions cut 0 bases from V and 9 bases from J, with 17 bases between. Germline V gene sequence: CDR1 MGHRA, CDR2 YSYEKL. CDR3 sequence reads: CASSQDEKIVRSYTF. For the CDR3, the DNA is TGCGCCAGCAGCCAAGATGAAAAAATTGTGCGGAGCTACACCTTC.

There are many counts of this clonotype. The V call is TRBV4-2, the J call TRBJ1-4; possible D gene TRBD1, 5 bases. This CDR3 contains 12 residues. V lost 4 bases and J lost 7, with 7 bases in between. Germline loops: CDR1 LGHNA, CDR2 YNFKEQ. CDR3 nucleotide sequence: TGTGCCAGCAGCCCGGGGGGTGAAAAACTGTTTTTT. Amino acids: CASSPGGEKLFF.

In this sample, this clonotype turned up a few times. Written as DNA, the CDR3 is TGCAGTGCTAGAGATCGGCACTCGAACACCGGGGAGCTGTTTTTT. Protein product: CSARDRHSNTGELFF. The chain has TRBV20-1 and TRBJ2-2; D gene uncertain. The germline V gene encodes CDR1 DFQATT and CDR2 SNEGSKA (reference sequence). The CDR3 sequence is 15 residues long. The germline V and J ends were trimmed by 0 bases and 0 bases, with 8 bases remaining between them.

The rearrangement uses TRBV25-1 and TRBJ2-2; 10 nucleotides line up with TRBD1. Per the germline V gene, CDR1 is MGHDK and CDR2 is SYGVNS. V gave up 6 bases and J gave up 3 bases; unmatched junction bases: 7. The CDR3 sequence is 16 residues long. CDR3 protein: CASRRTGTGDTGELFF. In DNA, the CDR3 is TGTGCCAGCAGAAGAACCGGGACAGGGGACACCGGGGAGCTGTTTTTT.

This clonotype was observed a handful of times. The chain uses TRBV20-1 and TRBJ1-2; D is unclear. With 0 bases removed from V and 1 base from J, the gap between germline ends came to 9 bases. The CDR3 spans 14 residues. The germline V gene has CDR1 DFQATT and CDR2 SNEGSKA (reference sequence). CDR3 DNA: TGCAGTGCTAGAGATCCACTTCGTAACTATGGCTACACCTTC. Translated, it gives CSARDPLRNYGYTF.